One T cell receptor (beta chain) is described in this entry. This entry comes from a study of tumor-infiltrating lymphocytes in oesophageal squamous cell carcinoma. TCRdb itself ran the PCR reads through MiXCR, one entry per CDR3 protein. The sample lists about 17,000 distinct CDR3 sequences, about 50% occurring once. Germline V CDR1 and CDR2: SGHVS, FNYEAQ. The CDR3 runs 15 residues. The receptor comes from a female donor with esophageal squamous cell carcinoma. Sequenced: normal esophageal tissue next to the tumor. The chain is built from TRBV7-6 and TRBJ2-5; 9 bases map to TRBD2. The J call is in doubt because the DNA end fits TRBJ2-1 better. Here the CDR3 reads CASSQWTSVYNEQFF. CDR3 DNA: TGTGCCAGCAGCCAATGGACTAGCGTGTACAATGAGCAGTTCTTC.